The 30 T cell receptor beta chains in this list originate from one sample, sequenced in a study of T cell responses to AZD1222 COVID-19 vaccine. TCRdb's copy holds only in-frame clones and misses some; the assay was immunoSEQ multiplex PCR. The table has 140,000 to 150,000 clones, 80% to 95% seen once. The sequencing used peripheral blood, collected on day 0 of MenACWY control vaccination. These receptors all come from an adult in good health.

The gene calls are TRBV2 and TRBJ1-6; 8 positions agree with TRBD1. Trimming cost V 9 bases and J 7 bases; bases outside gene matches: 8. Germline CDR1 is SNHLY and CDR2 is FYNNEI. CDR3 size: 14 residues. The CDR3 loop reads CASRTGSLNSPLHF. As DNA, the CDR3 is TGTGCCAGTAGGACAGGGAGCCTCAATTCACCCCTCCACTTT.

J is TRBJ2-7 and V is TRBV2; possible D gene TRBD1, 6 bases. In germline, CDR1 is SNHLY, CDR2 FYNNEI. V lost 4 bases and J lost 3, with 19 bases in between. The CDR3 totals 16 residues. This CDR3 reads CASSVIGGPRNYEQYF. The CDR3 bases are TGTGCCAGCAGTGTCATAGGGGGTCCCCGCAACTACGAGCAGTACTTC.

The J gene is TRBJ2-7, the V gene TRBV5-4; TRBD2 is a possible D gene (6 bases). Germline V gene lookup returns CDR1 SGHNT and CDR2 YYREEE (reference sequence). V dropped 0 bases and J dropped 7 bases, with 17 bases sitting between them. The CDR3 sequence is 15 residues long. CDR3 nucleotides: TGTGCCAGCAGCTTGGCAGGCGGGATAAGAGGTGAGCAGTACTTC. It translates to CASSLAGGIRGEQYF.

The chain is built from TRBV19 and TRBJ1-4, with 9 bases matching TRBD1. Germline CDR1 reads LNHDA; CDR2 reads SQIVND (reference sequence). The CDR3 has 13 amino acids. V lost 5 bases to trimming and J lost 10 bases; unmatched junction nucleotides: 5. This chain's CDR3 is CASSPGTGRKLFF. The CDR3 region has the DNA TGTGCCAGTAGTCCCGGGACAGGGAGAAAACTGTTTTTT. Drawing the rest from reference TRBV19 and TRBJ1-4, the complete variable domain is DGGITQSPKYLFRKEGQNVTLSCEQNLNHDAMYWYRQDPGQGLRLIYYSQIVNDFQKGDIAEGYSVSREKKESFPLTVTSAQKNPTAFYLCASSPGTGRKLFFGSGTQLSVL.

This rearrangement joins TRBV27 to TRBJ1-4; D is unresolved. The CDR3 length is 16 residues. Germline V gene data show CDR1 as MNHEY and CDR2 as SMNVEV (reference sequence). Trimming pared 2 bases from V and 8 bases from J, leaving 18 bases between. CDR3 region: CASSLQHGVGNEKLFF. CDR3 nucleotides: TGTGCCAGCAGTTTACAACACGGAGTAGGGAACGAAAAACTGTTTTTT.

The J gene is TRBJ2-7, the V gene TRBV15, with 7 bases identical to TRBD1. The CDR3 totals 15 residues. Germline V CDR1 and CDR2: LNHNV, YYDKDF (reference sequence). J gave up 3 bases and V 0 bases, and 5 bases lay outside the gene matches. As DNA, the CDR3 is TGTGCCACCAGCAGAGAATTGTCAGGGGGCTACGAGCAGTACTTC. This translates into CATSRELSGGYEQYF.

The rearrangement links TRBV29-1 to TRBJ2-2, with 7 positions matching TRBD1. Germline V gives CDR1 SQVTM, CDR2 ANQGSEA. Trimming cost V 5 bases and J 6 bases; bases outside gene matches: 3. The CDR3 spans 12 residues. CDR3 residues: CSVRQGPGELFF. CDR3 coding DNA: TGCAGCGTTAGACAGGGCCCCGGGGAGCTGTTTTTT.

The chain combines TRBV6-1 with TRBJ1-2; the D is unclear. The V gene lost 3 bases and the J gene lost 5 bases, with 22 bases spanning the gap. The germline CDR1 and CDR2 sequences are MNHNS and SASEGT. The CDR3 has 17 residues. CDR3 sequence reads: CASSEIDGPANLYGYTF. CDR3 nucleotides: TGTGCCAGCAGTGAGATCGATGGGCCAGCCAACCTTTATGGCTACACCTTC.

The chain joins TRBV9 to TRBJ1-2, with no clear D. V was trimmed by 4 bases and J by 6 bases, leaving 13 bases between them. Looked up from germline, CDR1 is SGDLS and CDR2 is YYNGEE. The CDR3 totals 13 residues. CDR3 in amino acids: CASSPRAMDGYTF. The CDR3, as DNA: TGTGCCAGCAGCCCCCGTGCAATGGATGGCTACACCTTC. Together with reference TRBV9 and TRBJ1-2, the CDR3 gives the full variable domain: DSGVTQTPKHLITATGQRVTLRCSPRSGDLSVYWYQQSLDQGLQFLIQYYNGEERAKGNILERFSAQQFPDLHSELNLSSLELGDSALYFCASSPRAMDGYTFGSGTRLTVV.

V is TRBV5-5 and J is TRBJ1-2, with D possibly being TRBD1 (5 bases). The CDR3 extends over 11 amino acids. The V and J ends lost 7 bases and 4 bases respectively, with 8 bases between them. The germline CDR1 and CDR2 sequences are SGHKS and YYEKEE (reference sequence). Here the CDR3 reads CASGDSYGYTF. CDR3 DNA: TGTGCCAGCGGCGACAGCTATGGCTACACCTTC.

The rearrangement links TRBV10-2 to TRBJ2-7; 14 bases are shared with TRBD2. The CDR3 loop spans 17 amino acids. The junction had 10 bases not matched to a gene; V was cut back by 7 bases and J by 2 bases. CDR1 and CDR2 (germline): WSHSY, SAAADI. CDR3 region: CASKGLAGEGQTYEQYF. The CDR3 nucleotides are TGCGCCAGCAAGGGACTAGCGGGAGAGGGCCAAACCTACGAGCAGTACTTC.

V gene TRBV6-1 combines with J gene TRBJ1-6; tentatively, D is TRBD1 (5 bases). The CDR3 extends over 15 amino acids. V lost 3 bases to trimming and J lost 9 bases, with 15 bases between them. The germline V gene has CDR1 MNHNS and CDR2 SASEGT. CDR3 loop: CASSETTGNSSPLHF. DNA for the CDR3: TGTGCCAGCAGTGAGACAACAGGAAATAGTTCACCCCTCCACTTT.

This clone came up a few times. The CDR3 DNA reads as TGTGCCAGCAGCTTTATACCCGGGGAGCTGTTTTTT. It encodes CASSFIPGELFF. The V and J genes are TRBV11-2 and TRBJ2-2; D unresolved. The V end was cut by 3 bases, the J end by 6 bases, with 5 bases between. Germline loops: CDR1 SGHAT, CDR2 FQNNGV. The CDR3 length is 12 residues.

The chain has TRBV7-9 and TRBJ2-3; 11 nucleotides agree with TRBD2. V gave up 1 base and J gave up 6 bases; unmatched junction bases: 6. CDR1 is SEHNR, CDR2 FQNEAQ, per germline (reference sequence). The CDR3 loop spans 16 amino acids. In DNA, the CDR3 is TGTGCCAGCAGCTTAGAACTAGCGGGAGTCGGCGATACGCAGTATTTT. It codes for CASSLELAGVGDTQYF.

This rearrangement joins TRBV2 to TRBJ1-5; D call uncertain. The length of the CDR3 is 15 residues. The V and J ends lost 7 bases and 1 base respectively, with 14 bases between them. CDR1 SNHLY and CDR2 FYNNEI come from the germline V gene. The chain's CDR3 is CASTNRGRSNQPQHF. The CDR3, as DNA: TGTGCCAGCACTAATCGCGGGAGGAGCAATCAGCCCCAGCATTTT. Full variable domain (rest looked up from reference TRBV2 and TRBJ1-5): EPEVTQTPSHQVTQMGQEVILRCVPISNHLYFYWYRQILGQKVEFLVSFYNNEISEKSEIFDDQFSVERPDGSNFTLKIRSTKLEDSAMYFCASTNRGRSNQPQHFGDGTRLSIL.

The V gene is TRBV6-1, the J gene TRBJ1-1, with 10 bases fitting TRBD1. V shed 4 bases and J 3 bases; nucleotides not matched to a gene: 8. The CDR3 length is 16 residues. From germline, CDR1 is MNHNS and CDR2 SASEGT. This CDR3 reads CASSVDRGPFYTEAFF. In DNA, the CDR3 is TGTGCCAGCAGTGTAGACAGGGGGCCGTTTTACACTGAAGCTTTCTTT.

The chain joins TRBV25-1 to TRBJ1-1, with 8 positions matching TRBD1. The germline CDR1 and CDR2 sequences are MGHDK and SYGVNS. The CDR3 is 11 amino acids. Losses at the gene ends were 9 bases for V and 9 bases for J; bases not matched to a gene: 6. CDR3 protein: CASQGALKAFF. CDR3 nucleotide sequence: TGTGCCAGTCAGGGGGCCTTGAAAGCTTTCTTT.

The V gene is TRBV6-2 or TRBV6-3, the J gene TRBJ1-1; D gene ambiguous. Trimming took off 7 bases at V and 4 bases at J, with 10 bases between the two ends. Germline CDR1 is MNHEY and CDR2 is SVGEGT. This CDR3 has 12 residues. This CDR3 reads CASTPGPTEAFF. The CDR3 DNA sequence: TGTGCCAGCACCCCCGGGCCCACTGAAGCTTTCTTT.

The chain joins TRBV6-5 to TRBJ1-1; TRBD1 agrees at 7 bases. The CDR3 spans 15 residues. The J segment lost 3 bases and the V segment lost 8 bases, leaving 12 bases of the junction unmatched. Per the germline V gene, CDR1 is MNHEY and CDR2 is SVGAGI. The CDR3 DNA follows: TGTGCCAGCGGCCAAGGGGGCAATATGGACACTGAAGCTTTCTTT. Translating it yields CASGQGGNMDTEAFF.

Only one count was recorded for this clone. CDR3 protein: CASSYRDRGNSPLHF. CDR3 DNA: TGTGCCAGCAGTTACAGGGACAGGGGGAATTCACCCCTCCACTTT. V and J are TRBV6-6 and TRBJ1-6; TRBD1 agrees at 11 bases. CDR1 is MNHNY, CDR2 SVGAGI, per germline (reference sequence). Trimming at V came to 2 bases and at J to 7 bases, leaving 1 base not matched to a gene. The CDR3 is made up of 15 amino acids.

J is TRBJ1-5 and V is TRBV12-3 or TRBV12-4; 7 nucleotides match TRBD1. V was pared by 6 bases and J by 5 bases, with 4 bases of the junction left unmatched. The CDR3 is 13 residues long. The CDR3 loop is CASSGTDDQPQHF. CDR3 DNA: TGTGCCAGCAGCGGGACAGACGATCAGCCCCAGCATTTT.

The chain is built from TRBV18 and TRBJ1-1; TRBD1 aligns across 9 bases. Germline V gene data show CDR1 as KGHSH and CDR2 as LQKENI. The V gene end was trimmed by 3 bases and the J gene end by 8 bases; junction bases not matched to a gene: 4. The CDR3 is 13 residues long. The CDR3 loop reads CASSPGQGFEAFF. The CDR3 DNA reads as TGTGCCAGCTCACCGGGACAGGGCTTCGAAGCTTTCTTT.

The V and J genes are TRBV4-1 and TRBJ1-2, with 11 bases that match TRBD1. Trimming took 0 bases from V and 7 from J; bases not matched to a gene: 7. Germline CDR1 MGHRA, CDR2 YSYEKL. CDR3 length: 16 residues. CDR3 sequence reads: CASSQEWGTGGAGYTF. The DNA for the CDR3 is TGCGCCAGCAGCCAAGAATGGGGGACAGGGGGTGCTGGCTACACCTTC.

This sequence joins TRBV6-5 and TRBJ1-5, with a possible D match to TRBD1 (5 bases). CDR1 MNHEY and CDR2 SVGAGI come from the germline V gene. V was cut by 7 bases and J by 1 base, with 14 bases left in between. The CDR3 has 15 residues. The CDR3 sequence is CASIWDRQSNQPQHF. For the CDR3, the DNA is TGTGCCAGCATTTGGGACCGACAGAGCAATCAGCCCCAGCATTTT.

The rearrangement uses TRBV27 and TRBJ1-2; possible D gene TRBD1, 5 bases. CDR1 MNHEY and CDR2 SMNVEV come from the germline V gene (reference sequence). The CDR3 covers 14 residues. V dropped 4 bases and J dropped 8 bases, with 17 bases sitting between them. CDR3 in amino acids: CASSSMGGVSGYTF. CDR3 in DNA: TGTGCCAGCAGTTCCATGGGGGGGGTGAGCGGCTACACCTTC.

This chain connects TRBV27 to TRBJ2-7, with 9 bases aligning to TRBD1. This CDR3 spans 12 amino acids. Germline V CDR1 and CDR2: MNHEY, SMNVEV (reference sequence). With 10 bases clipped from V and 5 bases from J, the junction kept 6 bases outside the gene matches. CDR3 residues: CATGTGIDEQYF. CDR3 sequence (DNA): TGTGCCACCGGGACAGGGATCGACGAGCAGTACTTC.

The rearrangement joins TRBV10-3 to TRBJ1-2, with TRBD1 as a possible D gene (5 bases). CDR1 ENHRY and CDR2 SYGVKD come from the germline V gene. The CDR3 runs 14 residues. The V gene lost 0 bases and the J gene lost 2 bases, with 7 bases spanning the gap. The CDR3 region is CAISESGVNYGYTF. The CDR3 DNA sequence: TGTGCCATCAGTGAGTCAGGGGTCAACTATGGCTACACCTTC.

This clone has only one observation. The chain employs TRBV5-6 and TRBJ1-1; tentative D call: TRBD1 (6 bases). Germline CDR1 and CDR2: SGHDT and YYEEEE. This CDR3 spans 14 amino acids. V was pared by 2 bases and J by 4 bases, with 12 bases between. The CDR3 DNA reads as TGTGCCAGCAGCTTTCGGGGGCGCCCCACTGAAGCTTTCTTT. Its protein is CASSFRGRPTEAFF.

This chain joins TRBV7-3 and TRBJ1-2; D is undetermined. V lost 2 bases, J lost 2 bases, and 9 bases lay in between. There are 14 residues in the CDR3. Germline V gene lookup returns CDR1 SGHTA and CDR2 FQGTGA. CDR3 DNA: TGTGCCAGCAGCTTATCGGGCGGGAACTATGGCTACACCTTC. Protein sequence: CASSLSGGNYGYTF.

The chain has TRBV4-1 and TRBJ2-1, with D possibly being TRBD2 (6 bases). Trimming removed 1 base from V and 9 bases from J, with 13 bases in between. CDR1 is MGHRA and CDR2 is YSYEKL in the germline V gene. The CDR3 consists of 14 residues. CDR3 protein: CASSQGRGLGEQFF. CDR3 bases: TGCGCCAGCAGCCAAGGGCGGGGCCTGGGTGAGCAGTTCTTC.